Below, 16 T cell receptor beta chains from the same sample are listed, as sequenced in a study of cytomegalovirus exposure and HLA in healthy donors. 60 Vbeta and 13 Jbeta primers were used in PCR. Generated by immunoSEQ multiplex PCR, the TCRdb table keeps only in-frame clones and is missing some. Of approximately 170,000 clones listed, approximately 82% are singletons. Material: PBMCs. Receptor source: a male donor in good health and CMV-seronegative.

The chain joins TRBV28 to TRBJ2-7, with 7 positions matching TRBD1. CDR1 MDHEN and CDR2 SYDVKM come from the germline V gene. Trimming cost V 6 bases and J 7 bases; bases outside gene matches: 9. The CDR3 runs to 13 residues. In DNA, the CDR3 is TGTGCCAGCAGCGTAGGGGGCTTGGAAGAGCAGTACTTC. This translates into CASSVGGLEEQYF.

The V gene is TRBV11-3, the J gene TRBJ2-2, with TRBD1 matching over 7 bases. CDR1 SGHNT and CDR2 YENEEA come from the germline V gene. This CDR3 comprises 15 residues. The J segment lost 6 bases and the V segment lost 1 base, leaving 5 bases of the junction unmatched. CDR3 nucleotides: TGTGCCAGCAGCTTAGTCCAGGGGGTGGCCGGGGAGCTGTTTTTT. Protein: CASSLVQGVAGELFF.

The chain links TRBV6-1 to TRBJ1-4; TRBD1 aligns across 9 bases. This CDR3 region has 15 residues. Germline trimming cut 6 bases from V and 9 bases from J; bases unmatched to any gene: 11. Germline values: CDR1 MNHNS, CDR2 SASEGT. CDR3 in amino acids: CASSLADRGVKKLFF. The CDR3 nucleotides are TGTGCCAGCAGCCTAGCCGACAGGGGGGTAAAAAAACTGTTTTTT.

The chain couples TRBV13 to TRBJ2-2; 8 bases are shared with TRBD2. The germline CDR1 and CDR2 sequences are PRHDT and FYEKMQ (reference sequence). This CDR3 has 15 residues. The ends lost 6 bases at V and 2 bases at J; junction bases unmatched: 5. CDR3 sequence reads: CASRSGLENTGELFF. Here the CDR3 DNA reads TGTGCCAGCAGGTCGGGACTAGAAAACACCGGGGAGCTGTTTTTT.

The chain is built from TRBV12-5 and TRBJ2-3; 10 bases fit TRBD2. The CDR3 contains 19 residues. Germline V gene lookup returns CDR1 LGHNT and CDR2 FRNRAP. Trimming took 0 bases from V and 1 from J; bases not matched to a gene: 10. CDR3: CASGLVLASGSFGTDTQYF. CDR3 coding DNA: TGTGCTAGTGGTTTGGTATTGGCTAGCGGGAGTTTCGGCACAGATACGCAGTATTTT.

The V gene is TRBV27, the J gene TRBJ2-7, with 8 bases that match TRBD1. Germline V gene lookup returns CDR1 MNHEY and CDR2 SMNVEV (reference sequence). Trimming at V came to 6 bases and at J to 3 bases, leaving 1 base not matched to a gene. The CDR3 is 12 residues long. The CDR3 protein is CASRDRVYEQYF. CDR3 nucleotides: TGTGCCAGCAGGGACAGGGTCTACGAGCAGTACTTC.

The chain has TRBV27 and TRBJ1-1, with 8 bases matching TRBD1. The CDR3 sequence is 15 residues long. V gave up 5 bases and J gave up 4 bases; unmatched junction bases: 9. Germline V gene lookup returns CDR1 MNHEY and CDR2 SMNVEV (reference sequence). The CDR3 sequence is CASSPKQGGVTEAFF. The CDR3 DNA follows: TGTGCCAGCAGTCCCAAACAGGGGGGAGTCACTGAAGCTTTCTTT.

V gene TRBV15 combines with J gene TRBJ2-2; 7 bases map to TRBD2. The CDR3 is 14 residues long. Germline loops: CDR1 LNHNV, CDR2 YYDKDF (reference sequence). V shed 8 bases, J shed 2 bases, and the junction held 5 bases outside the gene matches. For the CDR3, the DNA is TGTGCCACCTTTGGGGGGGGTAACACCGGGGAGCTGTTTTTT. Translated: CATFGGGNTGELFF.

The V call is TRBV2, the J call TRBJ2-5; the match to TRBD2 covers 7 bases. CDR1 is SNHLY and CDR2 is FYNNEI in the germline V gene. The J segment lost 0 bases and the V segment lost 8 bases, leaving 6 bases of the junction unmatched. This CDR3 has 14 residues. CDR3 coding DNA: TGTGCCAGCGGGCTAGCGGATTACCAAGAGACCCAGTACTTC. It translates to CASGLADYQETQYF.

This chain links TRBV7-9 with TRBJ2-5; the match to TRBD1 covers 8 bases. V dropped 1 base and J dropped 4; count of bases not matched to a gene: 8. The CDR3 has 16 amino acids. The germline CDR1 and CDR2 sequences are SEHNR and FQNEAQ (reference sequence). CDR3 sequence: CASSLGTTGGPETQYF. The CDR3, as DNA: TGTGCCAGCAGCTTAGGGACTACAGGGGGTCCAGAGACCCAGTACTTC.

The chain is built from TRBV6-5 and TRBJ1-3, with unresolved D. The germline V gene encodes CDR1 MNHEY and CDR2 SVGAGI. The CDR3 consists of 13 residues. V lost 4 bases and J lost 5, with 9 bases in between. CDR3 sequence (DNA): TGTGCCAGCAGTTTTTCGGAGCGAAACACCATATATTTT. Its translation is CASSFSERNTIYF.

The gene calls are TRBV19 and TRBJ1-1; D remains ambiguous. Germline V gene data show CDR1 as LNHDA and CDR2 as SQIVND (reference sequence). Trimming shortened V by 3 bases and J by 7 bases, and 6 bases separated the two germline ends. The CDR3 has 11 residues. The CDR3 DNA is TGTGCCAGTAGTATGTTAGATGAAGCTTTCTTT. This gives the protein CASSMLDEAFF.

The CDR3 nucleotides read TGTGCCAGCTCACGGACAGGTGGGAATCAGCCCCAGCATTTT. This codes for CASSRTGGNQPQHF. The J gene is TRBJ1-5, the V gene TRBV18, with 7 positions matching TRBD1. The CDR3 runs 14 residues. The J segment lost 4 bases and the V segment lost 4 bases, leaving 4 bases of the junction unmatched. Germline values: CDR1 KGHSH, CDR2 LQKENI.

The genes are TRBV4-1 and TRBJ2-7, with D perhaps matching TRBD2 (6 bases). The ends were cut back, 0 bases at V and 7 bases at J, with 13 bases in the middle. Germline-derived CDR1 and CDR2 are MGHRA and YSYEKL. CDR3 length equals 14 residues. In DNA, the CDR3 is TGCGCCAGCAGCCAAGAAATACTAGCTCGTGAGCAGTACTTC. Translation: CASSQEILAREQYF.

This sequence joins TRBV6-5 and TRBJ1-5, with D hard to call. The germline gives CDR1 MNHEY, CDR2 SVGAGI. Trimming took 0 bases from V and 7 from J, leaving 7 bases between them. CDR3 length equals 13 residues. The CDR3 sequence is CASSYSGRQPQHF. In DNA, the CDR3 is TGTGCCAGCAGTTACTCGGGGAGGCAGCCCCAGCATTTT.

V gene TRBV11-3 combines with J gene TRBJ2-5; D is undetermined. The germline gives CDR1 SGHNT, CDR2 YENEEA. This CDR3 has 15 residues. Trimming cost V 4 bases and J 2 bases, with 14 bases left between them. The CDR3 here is CASSSGLKSQETQYF. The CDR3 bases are TGTGCCAGCAGCTCGGGTCTGAAATCACAAGAGACCCAGTACTTC.